The 18 T cell receptor beta chains in this list originate from one sample, sequenced in a study of T cell changes during pregnancy in multiple sclerosis. Data came from immunoSEQ multiplex PCR; TCRdb stores just in-frame clones and leaves some out. The sample yields 30,000 or so clones, 85% to 90% seen once. The sample here was CD8+ T cells from peripheral blood mononuclear cells, taken in the second trimester of pregnancy. All receptors derive from a female donor with multiple sclerosis, enrolled in a pregnancy study.

The rearrangement uses TRBV29-1 and TRBJ2-1; D unclear. The CDR3 totals 11 residues. CDR1 is SQVTM and CDR2 is ANQGSEA in the germline V gene. V dropped 0 bases and J dropped 6 bases, with 3 bases sitting between them. The CDR3 is CSVEELNEQFF. The CDR3, as DNA: TGCAGCGTTGAAGAACTCAATGAGCAGTTCTTC.

The chain combines TRBV7-9 with TRBJ2-1; D possibly corresponds to TRBD2 (6 bases). The CDR3 contains 13 residues. V was cut by 5 bases and J by 6 bases, with 11 bases left in between. CDR1 SEHNR and CDR2 FQNEAQ come from the germline V gene (reference sequence). CDR3 loop: CASSPPRGNEQFF. The CDR3 DNA sequence: TGTGCCAGCAGCCCCCCGCGGGGCAATGAGCAGTTCTTC.

This chain uses TRBV4-2 with TRBJ2-1; 9 bases agree with TRBD2. Germline V CDR1 and CDR2: LGHNA, YNFKEQ. J lost 8 bases, V lost 0 bases, and 11 bases had no gene match. The CDR3 sequence is 17 residues long. DNA for the CDR3: TGTGCCAGCAGCCAAGAGACTAGCGGTTTAAGGGGGCATGAGCAGTTCTTC. Protein product: CASSQETSGLRGHEQFF.

The chain uses TRBV9 and TRBJ2-7; 11 bases map to TRBD2. The V and J ends lost 0 bases and 6 bases, in that order; junction bases with no gene match: 8. This CDR3 is built from 16 residues. CDR1 is SGDLS, CDR2 YYNGEE, per germline. CDR3: CASSVELAGALGEQYF. The CDR3 region has the DNA TGTGCCAGCAGCGTAGAACTAGCGGGAGCGCTGGGCGAGCAGTACTTC.

In its sample, this clone was seen once. The chain recombines TRBV7-6 with TRBJ2-5, with TRBD2 matching over 8 bases. Germline CDR1 reads SGHVS; CDR2 reads FNYEAQ. V shed 3 bases and J 5 bases; nucleotides not matched to a gene: 20. This CDR3 contains 19 residues. The CDR3: CASSFRSGGNSGDGETQYF. Here the CDR3 DNA reads TGTGCCAGCAGCTTTAGGAGCGGGGGAAATTCGGGGGATGGGGAGACCCAGTACTTC.

This chain links TRBV10-3 with TRBJ2-5, with 7 bases aligning to TRBD1. Germline CDR1 ENHRY, CDR2 SYGVKD. The CDR3 spans 17 residues. V gave up 3 bases and J gave up 0 bases; unmatched junction bases: 10. The CDR3 coding sequence is TGTGCCATCAGTGATCGGCGTAGGGGGCTAGACCAAGAGACCCAGTACTTC. Residues: CAISDRRRGLDQETQYF.

V and J are TRBV7-9 and TRBJ2-7; unclear D gene. Per germline, CDR1 SEHNR and CDR2 FQNEAQ (reference sequence). There are 13 residues in the CDR3. Deletions cut 1 base from V and 3 bases from J, with 7 bases between. The DNA for the CDR3 is TGTGCCAGCAGCTTAGAACATCTCTACGAGCAGTACTTC. Its translation is CASSLEHLYEQYF.

The chain uses TRBV6-1 and TRBJ2-3, with 11 nucleotides matching TRBD2. This CDR3 spans 14 amino acids. After removal of 1 base from V and 7 bases from J, the junction contained 1 base not matched to a gene. In germline, CDR1 is MNHNS, CDR2 SASEGT. CDR3 region: CASSEGLAGHTQYF. In DNA form, the CDR3 reads TGTGCCAGCAGTGAAGGACTAGCGGGGCATACGCAGTATTTT.

The J gene is TRBJ2-1, the V gene TRBV15; TRBD2 matches 7 bases. Unmatched junction bases numbered 13, after V lost 5 bases and J lost 15 bases. The CDR3 consists of 13 residues. Germline CDR1 LNHNV, CDR2 YYDKDF (reference sequence). In DNA form, the CDR3 reads TGTGCCACCAGCCTACGACTGGGGGGGTGGGCGTTCTTC. Its translation is CATSLRLGGWAFF.

The chain joins TRBV28 to TRBJ2-7; D not certain. V was pared by 2 bases and J by 5 bases, with 7 bases between. This CDR3 is built from 12 residues. Germline CDR1 is MDHEN and CDR2 is SYDVKM. CDR3: CASSLRVDEQYF. The CDR3 DNA reads TGTGCCAGCAGTTTAAGAGTAGACGAGCAGTACTTC.

The gene calls are TRBV13 and TRBJ2-1, with a weak D call TRBD2 (5 bases). Between the trimmed V and J ends, which lost 2 bases and 1 base, there was a span of 6 bases. In germline, CDR1 is PRHDT, CDR2 FYEKMQ (reference sequence). The CDR3 consists of 14 residues. The CDR3 DNA is TGTGCCAGCAGCTTAAGCGGATCCTACAATGAGCAGTTCTTC. It is translated as CASSLSGSYNEQFF.

The gene calls are TRBV5-5 and TRBJ1-1, with D possibly being TRBD1 (5 bases). Between the trimmed V and J ends, which lost 0 bases and 3 bases, there was a span of 12 bases. Germline loops: CDR1 SGHKS, CDR2 YYEKEE (reference sequence). CDR3 length: 15 residues. The CDR3 bases are TGTGCCAGCAGCTTGGAAGCAGGGTGGGACACTGAAGCTTTCTTT. This encodes CASSLEAGWDTEAFF.

This chain links TRBV6-5 with TRBJ2-7; a possible D gene is TRBD1 (6 bases). V shed 2 bases and J shed 1 base, with 12 bases lying between them. This CDR3 has 15 residues. Germline V lookup: CDR1 MNHEY, CDR2 SVGAGI. As DNA, the CDR3 is TGTGCCAGCAGTTACGAGACAGGTCCATCCTACGAGCAGTACTTC. It codes for CASSYETGPSYEQYF.

J is TRBJ1-1 and V is TRBV19, with D perhaps TRBD1 (6 bases). The V end was cut by 6 bases, the J end by 4 bases, with 27 bases between. There are 18 residues in the CDR3. The germline gives CDR1 LNHDA, CDR2 SQIVND (reference sequence). The CDR3 DNA reads as TGTGCCAGTAGCCGGTACAGGGAGATGAGTCTGGTGGGCACTGAAGCTTTCTTT. Protein product: CASSRYREMSLVGTEAFF.

CDR3 DNA sequence: TGTGCCAGCAGTCCCCCAGGGGCCTTCAATGAGCAGTTCTTC. The encoded protein is CASSPPGAFNEQFF. The V call is TRBV28, the J call TRBJ2-1, with D perhaps TRBD1 (6 bases). The CDR3 covers 14 residues. CDR1 and CDR2 (germline): MDHEN, SYDVKM. The V end was cut by 5 bases, the J end by 6 bases, with 14 bases between.

This chain connects TRBV9 to TRBJ2-1; 7 bases line up with TRBD2. Germline lookup yields CDR1 SGDLS and CDR2 YYNGEE. The junction had 8 bases not matched to a gene; V was cut back by 3 bases and J by 5 bases. This CDR3 has 15 amino acids. CDR3 residues: CASSAKGGWNNEQFF. Written as DNA, the CDR3 is TGTGCCAGCAGCGCAAAGGGAGGGTGGAACAATGAGCAGTTCTTC.

The CDR3 sequence: CASSLYFGSSYNEQFF. The CDR3 nucleotides read TGTGCCAGCAGTTTATATTTCGGGAGCTCCTACAATGAGCAGTTCTTC. This chain joins TRBV28 and TRBJ2-1, with D perhaps TRBD2 (6 bases). Trimming took 1 base from V and 0 from J, leaving 10 bases between them. This CDR3 comprises 16 residues. Germline V gene data show CDR1 as MDHEN and CDR2 as SYDVKM.

This clone occurred a few times. The rearrangement joins TRBV6-4 to TRBJ2-3; the D is unclear. V was pared by 0 bases and J by 1 base, with 11 bases between. CDR1 is MRHNA and CDR2 is SNTAGT in the germline V gene. The CDR3 is 16 residues long. The CDR3 nucleotides are TGTGCCAGCAGTGACTCGGCTAGTTGGGGCACAGATACGCAGTATTTT. This encodes CASSDSASWGTDTQYF.